This T cell receptor (beta chain) was observed in a study of cytomegalovirus exposure and HLA in healthy donors. Study-level points and caveats: In vitro checks showed that a few CMV-associated chains really do target CMV antigens.

The V gene's germline CDR1 is LNHDA and CDR2 SQIVND (reference sequence). V lost 3 bases to trimming and J lost 4 bases, with 16 bases between them. This CDR3 has 15 residues. In this sample, this clone turned up a few times. The target antigen is unknown. The study ran its PCR with 60 Vbeta and 13 Jbeta primers. Assay: immunoSEQ multiplex PCR; the TCRdb copy retains only in-frame clones and omits some. Altogether around 85,000 clones are present, 70% to 75% being singletons, with the ten largest covering about 4.2%. The TCR sequence derives from a man aged 60 to 75 in good health and CMV-seronegative. V usage is TRBV19 and J usage is TRBJ2-7; maybe TRBD2 (6 bases). What was sequenced was PBMCs. The CDR3 region is CASSIFGGTRYEQYF. DNA of the CDR3: TGTGCCAGTAGTATTTTTGGAGGGACCCGGTACGAGCAGTACTTC. Supplemented by reference TRBV19 and TRBJ2-7, the full variable domain reads DGGITQSPKYLFRKEGQNVTLSCEQNLNHDAMYWYRQDPGQGLRLIYYSQIVNDFQKGDIAEGYSVSREKKESFPLTVTSAQKNPTAFYLCASSIFGGTRYEQYFGPGTRLTVT.